This TCR beta chain emerged from a study of identical twins. Study-level points and caveats: Invariant MAIT and iNKT cells are populations that could partly confound zero-insertion analyses. It was cross-sectional statistical analysis, not following the same donors, that the conclusions relied on.

This clonotype was observed a handful of times. Its specificity is not known. With template switching, a universal primer site was added, and the cDNA carried unique molecular identifiers. From the 5' RACE reads, TCRdb called clonotypes with MiXCR, one entry per CDR3 protein. The data show approximately 350,000 distinct CDR3 sequences, with around an eighth seen just once and about 7% held by the top ten. Per germline, CDR1 SGDLS and CDR2 YYNGEE. The V and J ends lost 0 bases and 5 bases respectively, with 18 bases between them. The CDR3 loop spans 17 amino acids. These data were also filed under a second study, of yellow fever vaccine responses in identical twins.

Sequenced material: CD8+ T cells sorted from blood. The rearrangement links TRBV9 to TRBJ2-1, with a possible D match to TRBD2 (6 bases). This receptor was taken from a woman aged 18 to 35 in good health. Here the CDR3 reads CASSVEMSGGADNEQFF. DNA for the CDR3: TGTGCCAGCAGCGTAGAAATGAGTGGCGGGGCCGACAATGAGCAGTTCTTC.